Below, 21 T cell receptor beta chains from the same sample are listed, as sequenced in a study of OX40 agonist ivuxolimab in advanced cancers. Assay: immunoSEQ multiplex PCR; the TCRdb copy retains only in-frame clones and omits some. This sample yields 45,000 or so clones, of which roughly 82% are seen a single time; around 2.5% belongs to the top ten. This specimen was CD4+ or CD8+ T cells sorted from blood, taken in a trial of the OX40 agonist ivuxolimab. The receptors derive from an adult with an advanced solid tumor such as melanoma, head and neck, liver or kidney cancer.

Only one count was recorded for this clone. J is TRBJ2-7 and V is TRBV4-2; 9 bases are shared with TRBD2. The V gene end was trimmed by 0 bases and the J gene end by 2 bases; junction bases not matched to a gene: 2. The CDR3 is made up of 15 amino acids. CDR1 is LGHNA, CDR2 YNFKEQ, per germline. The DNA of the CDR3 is TGTGCCAGCAGCCAAGAACTAGCGGGCCCCTACGAGCAGTACTTC. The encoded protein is CASSQELAGPYEQYF.

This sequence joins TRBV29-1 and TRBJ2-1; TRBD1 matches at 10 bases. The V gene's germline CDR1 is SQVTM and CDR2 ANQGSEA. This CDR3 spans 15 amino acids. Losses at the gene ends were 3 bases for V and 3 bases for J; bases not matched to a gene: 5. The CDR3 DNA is TGCAGCGTTGAGTCCCGGGACAGGGGCTACAATGAGCAGTTCTTC. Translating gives CSVESRDRGYNEQFF.

In nucleotides, the CDR3 is TGTGCCAGCAGTTACTCTCCAGTCCGCCTTTCCTACGAGCAGTACTTC. The encoded protein is CASSYSPVRLSYEQYF. The chain recombines TRBV6-6 with TRBJ2-7, with unresolved D. The germline V gene has CDR1 MNHNY and CDR2 SVGAGI (reference sequence). Trimming cost V 0 bases and J 1 base, with 13 bases left between them. This CDR3 region has 16 residues.

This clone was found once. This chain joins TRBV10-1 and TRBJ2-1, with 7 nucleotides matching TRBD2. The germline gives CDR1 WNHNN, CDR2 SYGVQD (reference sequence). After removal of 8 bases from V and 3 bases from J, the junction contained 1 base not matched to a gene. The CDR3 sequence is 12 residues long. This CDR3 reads CASGDYYNEQFF. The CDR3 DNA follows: TGCGCCAGCGGGGACTACTACAATGAGCAGTTCTTC.

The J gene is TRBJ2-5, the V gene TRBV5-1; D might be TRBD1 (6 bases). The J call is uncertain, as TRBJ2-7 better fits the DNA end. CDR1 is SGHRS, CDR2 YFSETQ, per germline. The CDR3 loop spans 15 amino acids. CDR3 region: CASSLDPGVSYEQYF. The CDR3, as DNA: TGCGCCAGCAGCTTGGACCCAGGGGTCTCCTACGAGCAGTACTTC.

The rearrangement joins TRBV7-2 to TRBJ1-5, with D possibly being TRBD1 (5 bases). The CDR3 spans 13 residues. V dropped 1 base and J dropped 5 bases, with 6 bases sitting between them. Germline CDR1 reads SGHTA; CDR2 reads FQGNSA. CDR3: CASSLGGDQPQHF. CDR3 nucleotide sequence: TGTGCCAGCAGCTTAGGGGGGGATCAGCCCCAGCATTTT.

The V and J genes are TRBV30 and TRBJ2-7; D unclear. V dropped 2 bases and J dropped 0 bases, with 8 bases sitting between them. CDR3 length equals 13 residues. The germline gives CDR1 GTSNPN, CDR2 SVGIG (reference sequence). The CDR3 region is CAWSQSSSYEQYF. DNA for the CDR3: TGTGCCTGGAGTCAATCTAGCTCCTACGAGCAGTACTTC.

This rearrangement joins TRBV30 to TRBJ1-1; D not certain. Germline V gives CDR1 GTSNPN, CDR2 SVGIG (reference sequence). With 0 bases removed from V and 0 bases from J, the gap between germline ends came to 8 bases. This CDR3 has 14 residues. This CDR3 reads CAWSVGSLNTEAFF. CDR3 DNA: TGTGCCTGGAGTGTGGGGTCACTGAACACTGAAGCTTTCTTT.

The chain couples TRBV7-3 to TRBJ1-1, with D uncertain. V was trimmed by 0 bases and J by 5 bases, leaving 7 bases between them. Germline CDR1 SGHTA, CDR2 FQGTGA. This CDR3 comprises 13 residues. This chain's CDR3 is CASSLTGITEAFF. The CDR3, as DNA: TGTGCCAGCAGCTTAACGGGGATAACTGAAGCTTTCTTT.

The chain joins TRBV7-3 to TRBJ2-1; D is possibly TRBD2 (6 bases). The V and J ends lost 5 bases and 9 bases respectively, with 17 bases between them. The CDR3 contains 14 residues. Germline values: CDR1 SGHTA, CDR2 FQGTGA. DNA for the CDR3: TGTGCCAGCAGCCCCTGGGGAGGTCCCGGTGAGCAGTTCTTC. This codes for CASSPWGGPGEQFF.

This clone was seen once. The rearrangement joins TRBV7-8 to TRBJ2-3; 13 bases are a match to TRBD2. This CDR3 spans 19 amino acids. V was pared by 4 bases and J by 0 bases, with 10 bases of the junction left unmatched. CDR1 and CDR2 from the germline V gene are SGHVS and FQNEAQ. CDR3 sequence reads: CASSSRTSGGVSSTDTQYF. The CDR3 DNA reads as TGTGCCAGCAGCTCCCGGACTAGCGGGGGCGTCTCTAGCACAGATACGCAGTATTTT.

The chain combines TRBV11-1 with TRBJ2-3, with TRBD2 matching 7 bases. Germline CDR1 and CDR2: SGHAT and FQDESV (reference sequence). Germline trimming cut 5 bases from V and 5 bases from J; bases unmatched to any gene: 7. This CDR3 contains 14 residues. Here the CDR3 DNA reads TGTGCCAGCAGCCGAGCGGGGAACAGAGATACGCAGTATTTT. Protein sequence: CASSRAGNRDTQYF.

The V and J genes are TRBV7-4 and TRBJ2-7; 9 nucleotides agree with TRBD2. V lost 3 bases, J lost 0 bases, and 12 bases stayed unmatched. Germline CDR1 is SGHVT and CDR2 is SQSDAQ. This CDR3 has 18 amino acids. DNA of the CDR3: TGTGCCAGCAGCTTTGTAATAGCGGGAGATTTAGGCTCCTACGAGCAGTACTTC. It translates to CASSFVIAGDLGSYEQYF. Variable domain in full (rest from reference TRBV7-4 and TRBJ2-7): GAGVSQSPRYKVAKRGRDVALRCDSISGHVTLYWYRQTLGQGSEVLTYSQSDAQRDKSGRPSGRFSAERPERSVSTLKIQRTEQGDSAVYLCASSFVIAGDLGSYEQYFGPGTRLTVT.

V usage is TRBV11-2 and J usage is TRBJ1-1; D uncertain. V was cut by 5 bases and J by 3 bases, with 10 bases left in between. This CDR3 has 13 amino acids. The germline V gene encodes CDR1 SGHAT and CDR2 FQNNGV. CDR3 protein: CASSKSGYTEAFF. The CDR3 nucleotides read TGTGCCAGCAGCAAGAGTGGGTACACTGAAGCTTTCTTT.

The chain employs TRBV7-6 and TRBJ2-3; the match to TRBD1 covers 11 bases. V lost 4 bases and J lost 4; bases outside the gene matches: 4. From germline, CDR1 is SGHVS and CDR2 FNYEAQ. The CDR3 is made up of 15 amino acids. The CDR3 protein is CASSWDRGRADTQYF. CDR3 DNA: TGTGCCAGCAGCTGGGACAGGGGGAGGGCAGATACGCAGTATTTT.

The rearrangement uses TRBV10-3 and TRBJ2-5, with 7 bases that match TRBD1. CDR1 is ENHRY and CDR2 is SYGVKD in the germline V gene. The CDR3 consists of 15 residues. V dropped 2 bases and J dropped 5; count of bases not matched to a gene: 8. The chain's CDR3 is CAISEGEGALETQYF. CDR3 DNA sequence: TGTGCCATCAGTGAGGGCGAGGGGGCGTTGGAGACCCAGTACTTC.

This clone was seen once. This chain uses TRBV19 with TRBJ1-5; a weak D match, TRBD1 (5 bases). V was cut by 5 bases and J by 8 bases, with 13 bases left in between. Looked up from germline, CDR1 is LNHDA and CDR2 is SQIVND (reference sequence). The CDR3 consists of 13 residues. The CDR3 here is CASSLREGEPQHF. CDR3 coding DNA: TGTGCCAGTAGTCTCAGGGAAGGTGAGCCCCAGCATTTT. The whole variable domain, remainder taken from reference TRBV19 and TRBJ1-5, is DGGITQSPKYLFRKEGQNVTLSCEQNLNHDAMYWYRQDPGQGLRLIYYSQIVNDFQKGDIAEGYSVSREKKESFPLTVTSAQKNPTAFYLCASSLREGEPQHFGDGTRLSIL.

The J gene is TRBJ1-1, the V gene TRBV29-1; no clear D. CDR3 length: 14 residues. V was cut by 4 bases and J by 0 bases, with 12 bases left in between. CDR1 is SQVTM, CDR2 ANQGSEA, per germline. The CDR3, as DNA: TGCAGCGTTGGGATGTTGGGGATGAACACTGAAGCTTTCTTT. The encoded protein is CSVGMLGMNTEAFF.

CDR3 coding DNA: TGTGCCAGCAGCCCCGACAGGGTCGACGAGCAGTACTTC. Protein: CASSPDRVDEQYF. The genes are TRBV7-6 and TRBJ2-7; TRBD1 aligns across 7 bases. Germline V gene sequence: CDR1 SGHVS, CDR2 FNYEAQ. The CDR3 is 13 amino acids. The junction had 6 bases not matched to a gene; V was cut back by 5 bases and J by 5 bases.

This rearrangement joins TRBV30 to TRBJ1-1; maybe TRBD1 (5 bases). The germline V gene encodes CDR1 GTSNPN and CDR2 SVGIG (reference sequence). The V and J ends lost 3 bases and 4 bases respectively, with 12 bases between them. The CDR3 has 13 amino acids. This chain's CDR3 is CAWRGLTFTEAFF. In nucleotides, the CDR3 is TGTGCCTGGAGGGGACTTACCTTCACTGAAGCTTTCTTT.

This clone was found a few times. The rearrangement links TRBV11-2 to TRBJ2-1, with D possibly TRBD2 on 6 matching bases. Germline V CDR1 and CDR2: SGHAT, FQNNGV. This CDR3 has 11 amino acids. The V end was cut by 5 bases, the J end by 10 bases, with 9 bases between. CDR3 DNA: TGTGCCAGCAGCGTTGGACTAGAGCAGTTCTTC. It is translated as CASSVGLEQFF.